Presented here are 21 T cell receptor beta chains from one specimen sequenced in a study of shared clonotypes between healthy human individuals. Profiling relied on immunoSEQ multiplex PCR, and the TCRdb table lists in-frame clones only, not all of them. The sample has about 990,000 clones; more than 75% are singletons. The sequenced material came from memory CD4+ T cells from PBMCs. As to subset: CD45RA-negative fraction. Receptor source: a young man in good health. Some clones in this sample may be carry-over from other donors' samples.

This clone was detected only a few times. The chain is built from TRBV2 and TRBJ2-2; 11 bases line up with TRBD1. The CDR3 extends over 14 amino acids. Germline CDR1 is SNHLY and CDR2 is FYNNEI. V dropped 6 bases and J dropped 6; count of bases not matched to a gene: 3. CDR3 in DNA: TGTGCCAGCAGCGGGACAGGGGGTGCCGGGGAGCTGTTTTTT. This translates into CASSGTGGAGELFF.

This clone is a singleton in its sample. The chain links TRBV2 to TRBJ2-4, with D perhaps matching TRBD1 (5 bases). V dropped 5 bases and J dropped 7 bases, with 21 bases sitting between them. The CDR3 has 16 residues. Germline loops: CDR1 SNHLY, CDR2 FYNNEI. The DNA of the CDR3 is TGTGCCAGCAGTCCTGCCCGCGGCAGGGTGGGGAACATTCAGTACTTC. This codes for CASSPARGRVGNIQYF. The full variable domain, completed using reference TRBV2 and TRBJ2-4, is EPEVTQTPSHQVTQMGQEVILRCVPISNHLYFYWYRQILGQKVEFLVSFYNNEISEKSEIFDDQFSVERPDGSNFTLKIRSTKLEDSAMYFCASSPARGRVGNIQYFGAGTRLSVL.

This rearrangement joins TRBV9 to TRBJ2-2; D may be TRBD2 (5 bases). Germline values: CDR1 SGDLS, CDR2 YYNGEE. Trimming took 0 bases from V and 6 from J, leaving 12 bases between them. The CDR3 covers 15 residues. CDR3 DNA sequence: TGTGCCAGCAGCGTAGGTGTGGGAGTGGCCGGGGAGCTGTTTTTT. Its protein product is CASSVGVGVAGELFF.

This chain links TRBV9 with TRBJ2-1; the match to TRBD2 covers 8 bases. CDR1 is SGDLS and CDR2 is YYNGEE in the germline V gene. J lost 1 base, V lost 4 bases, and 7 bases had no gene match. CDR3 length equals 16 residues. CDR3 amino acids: CASSSTAGGSYNEQFF. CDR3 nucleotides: TGTGCCAGCAGCTCGACGGCGGGAGGATCCTACAATGAGCAGTTCTTC.

As DNA, the CDR3 is TGTGCCAGCAATCCGGGACATGGGGAAAAACTGTTTTTT. It codes for CASNPGHGEKLFF. This chain links TRBV28 with TRBJ1-4, with a weak D call TRBD1 (6 bases). CDR1 is MDHEN and CDR2 is SYDVKM in the germline V gene. The CDR3 is made up of 13 amino acids. The ends were cut back, 7 bases at V and 8 bases at J, with 14 bases in the middle.

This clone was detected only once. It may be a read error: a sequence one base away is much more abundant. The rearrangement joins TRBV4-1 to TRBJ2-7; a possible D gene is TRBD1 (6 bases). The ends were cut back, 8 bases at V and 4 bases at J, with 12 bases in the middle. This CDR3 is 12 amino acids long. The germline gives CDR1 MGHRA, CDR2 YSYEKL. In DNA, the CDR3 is TGCGCCAGCGGCTTCACAGGGTACGAGCAGTACTTC. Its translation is CASGFTGYEQYF.

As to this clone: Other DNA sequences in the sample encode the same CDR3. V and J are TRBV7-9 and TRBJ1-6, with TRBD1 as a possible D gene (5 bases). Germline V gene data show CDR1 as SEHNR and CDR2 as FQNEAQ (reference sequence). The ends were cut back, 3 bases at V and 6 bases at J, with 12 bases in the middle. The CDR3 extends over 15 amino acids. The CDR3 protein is CASSLALRGNSPLHF. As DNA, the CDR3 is TGTGCCAGCAGCTTGGCGCTAAGGGGTAATTCACCCCTCCACTTT.

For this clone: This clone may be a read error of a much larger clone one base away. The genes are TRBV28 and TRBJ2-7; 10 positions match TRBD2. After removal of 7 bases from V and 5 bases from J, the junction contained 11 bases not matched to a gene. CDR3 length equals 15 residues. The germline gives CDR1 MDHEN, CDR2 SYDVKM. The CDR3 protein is CASTGASGSTHEQYF. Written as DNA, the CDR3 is TGTGCCAGCACCGGGGCTAGCGGGAGTACGCACGAGCAGTACTTC.

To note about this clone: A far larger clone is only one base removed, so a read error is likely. In DNA form, the CDR3 reads TGCGCCAGCAGCCAAGGTTGGCAGGCCTATGGCTACACCTTC. It is translated as CASSQGWQAYGYTF. The chain has TRBV4-3 and TRBJ1-2; no clear D gene. The CDR3 runs to 14 residues. Trimming shortened V by 1 base and J by 4 bases, and 10 bases separated the two germline ends. CDR1 LGHNA and CDR2 YSLEER come from the germline V gene.

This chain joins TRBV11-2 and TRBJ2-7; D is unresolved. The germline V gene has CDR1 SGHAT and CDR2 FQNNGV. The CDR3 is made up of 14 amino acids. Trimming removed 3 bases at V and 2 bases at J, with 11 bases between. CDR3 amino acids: CASSFPNSAYEQYF. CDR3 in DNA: TGTGCCAGCAGCTTCCCAAACAGTGCCTACGAGCAGTACTTC.

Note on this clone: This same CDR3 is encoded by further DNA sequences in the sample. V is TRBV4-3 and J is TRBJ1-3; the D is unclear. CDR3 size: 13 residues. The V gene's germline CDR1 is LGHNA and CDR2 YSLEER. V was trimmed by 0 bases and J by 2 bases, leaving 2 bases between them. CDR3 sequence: CASSQETGNTIYF. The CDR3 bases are TGCGCCAGCAGCCAAGAAACTGGAAACACCATATATTTT.

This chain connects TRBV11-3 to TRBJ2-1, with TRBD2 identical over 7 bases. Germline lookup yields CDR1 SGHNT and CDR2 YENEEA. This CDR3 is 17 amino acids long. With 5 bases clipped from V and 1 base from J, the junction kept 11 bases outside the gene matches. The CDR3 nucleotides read TGTGCCAGCAGCCCCGTGAGGCGGGAGTTATCCTACAATGAGCAGTTCTTC. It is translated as CASSPVRRELSYNEQFF.

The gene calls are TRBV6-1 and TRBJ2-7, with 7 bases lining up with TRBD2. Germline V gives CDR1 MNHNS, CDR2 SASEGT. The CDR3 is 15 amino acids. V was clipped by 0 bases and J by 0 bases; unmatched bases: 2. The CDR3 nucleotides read TGTGCCAGCAGTGAAGCGGGCGGGAGCTCCTACGAGCAGTACTTC. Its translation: CASSEAGGSSYEQYF.

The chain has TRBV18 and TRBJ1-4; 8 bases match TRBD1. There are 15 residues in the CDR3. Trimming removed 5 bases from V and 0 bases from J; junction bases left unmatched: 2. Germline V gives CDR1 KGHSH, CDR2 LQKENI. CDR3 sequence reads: CASSEDRATNEKLFF. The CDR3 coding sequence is TGTGCCAGCTCAGAGGACAGGGCAACTAATGAAAAACTGTTTTTT.

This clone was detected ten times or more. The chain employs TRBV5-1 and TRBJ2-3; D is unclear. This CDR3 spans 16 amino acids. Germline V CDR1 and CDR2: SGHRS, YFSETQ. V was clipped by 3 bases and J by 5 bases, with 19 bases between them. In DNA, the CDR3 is TGCGCCAGCAGCTCTTACCTTATTGCCCAAGGAGATACGCAGTATTTT. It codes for CASSSYLIAQGDTQYF.

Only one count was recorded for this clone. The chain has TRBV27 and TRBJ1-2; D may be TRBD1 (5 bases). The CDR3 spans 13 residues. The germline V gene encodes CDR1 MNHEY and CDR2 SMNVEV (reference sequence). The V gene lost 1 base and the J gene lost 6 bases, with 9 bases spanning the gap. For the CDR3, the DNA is TGTGCCAGCAGTTTATTGCAGGGTGATGGCTACACCTTC. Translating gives CASSLLQGDGYTF.

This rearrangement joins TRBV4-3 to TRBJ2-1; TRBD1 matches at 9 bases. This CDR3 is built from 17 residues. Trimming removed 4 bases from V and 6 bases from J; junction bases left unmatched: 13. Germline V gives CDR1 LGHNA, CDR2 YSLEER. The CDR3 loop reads CASSRGVGTGFSNEQFF. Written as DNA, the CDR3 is TGCGCCAGCAGCCGAGGAGTCGGGACAGGGTTCTCCAATGAGCAGTTCTTC.

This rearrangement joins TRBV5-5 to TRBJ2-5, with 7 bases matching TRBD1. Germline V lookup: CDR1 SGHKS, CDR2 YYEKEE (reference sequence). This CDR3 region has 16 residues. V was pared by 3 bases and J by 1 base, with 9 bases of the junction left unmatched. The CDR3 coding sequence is TGTGCCAGCAGCTCGTACAGGGGAAATCTCCAAGAGACCCAGTACTTC. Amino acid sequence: CASSSYRGNLQETQYF.

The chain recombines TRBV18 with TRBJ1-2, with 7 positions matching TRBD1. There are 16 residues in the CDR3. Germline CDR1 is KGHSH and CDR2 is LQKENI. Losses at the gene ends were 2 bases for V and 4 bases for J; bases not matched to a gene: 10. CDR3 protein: CASSPSPGAGGYGYTF. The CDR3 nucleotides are TGTGCCAGCTCACCATCCCCAGGGGCAGGGGGCTATGGCTACACCTTC. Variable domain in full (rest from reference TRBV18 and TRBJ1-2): NAGVMQNPRHLVRRRGQEARLRCSPMKGHSHVYWYRQLPEEGLKFMVYLQKENIIDESGMPKERFSAEFPKEGPSILRIQQVVRGDSAAYFCASSPSPGAGGYGYTFGSGTRLTVV.

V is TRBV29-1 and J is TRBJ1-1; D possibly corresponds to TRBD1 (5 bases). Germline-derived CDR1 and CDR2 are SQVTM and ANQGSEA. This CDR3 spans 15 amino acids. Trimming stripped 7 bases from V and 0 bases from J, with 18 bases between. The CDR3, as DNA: TGCAGCGCGCAAAGCGGGTGGGGGATGAACACTGAAGCTTTCTTT. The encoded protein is CSAQSGWGMNTEAFF.

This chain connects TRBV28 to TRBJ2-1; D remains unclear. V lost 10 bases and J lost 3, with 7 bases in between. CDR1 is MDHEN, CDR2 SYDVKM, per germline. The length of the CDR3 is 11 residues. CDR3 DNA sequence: TGTGCCATTAGGAACTACAATGAGCAGTTCTTC. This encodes CAIRNYNEQFF.